Shown below are 3 T cell receptor beta chains from a single sample sequenced in a study of T cell responses to AZD1222 COVID-19 vaccine. TCRdb's copy holds only in-frame clones and misses some; the assay was immunoSEQ multiplex PCR. The sample contains 240,000 or so clones, 90% to 95% of which appear only once. The source was peripheral blood, collected on day 0 of AZD1222 vaccination. The receptors come from an adult in good health.

CDR3 DNA: TGTGCCATCAGTGAAGGTGACACTGAAGCTTTCTTT. This encodes CAISEGDTEAFF. The V call is TRBV10-3, the J call TRBJ1-1; D is uncertain. CDR3 size: 12 residues. Per germline, CDR1 ENHRY and CDR2 SYGVKD. Between the trimmed V and J ends, which lost 3 bases and 3 bases, there was a span of 5 bases.

This chain connects TRBV7-2 to TRBJ2-2; D possibly uses TRBD1 or TRBD2 (5 bases each). V was cut by 3 bases and J by 4 bases, with 15 bases left in between. CDR3 length: 16 amino acids. Germline V gene data show CDR1 as SGHTA and CDR2 as FQGNSA. The CDR3 nucleotides read TGTGCCAGCAGCTTCGCCGGGACGAGGAGCACCGGGGAGCTGTTTTTT. It translates to CASSFAGTRSTGELFF. Supplemented by reference TRBV7-2 and TRBJ2-2, the full variable domain reads GAGVSQSPSNKVTEKGKDVELRCDPISGHTALYWYRQSLGQGLEFLIYFQGNSAPDKSGLPSDRFSAERTGGSVSTLTIQRTQQEDSAVYLCASSFAGTRSTGELFFGEGSRLTVL.

Concerning this clone itself: This sample also contains other DNA sequences that code for the same CDR3. The chain employs TRBV10-3 and TRBJ1-1; TRBD1 might be the D (5 bases). Trimming removed 3 bases from V and 3 bases from J, with 5 bases in between. CDR1 and CDR2 (germline): ENHRY, SYGVKD. The CDR3 length is 12 residues. CDR3 in amino acids: CAISDRDTEAFF. CDR3 DNA sequence: TGTGCCATCAGTGACAGGGACACTGAAGCTTTCTTT.